These 22 T cell receptor beta chains were all obtained from the same sample, sequenced in a study of blood T cell repertoires in COVID-19. The protocol was immunoSEQ multiplex PCR, while the TCRdb copy is restricted to in-frame clones and leaves out a portion. The sample includes 150,000 to 200,000 clones, roughly 79% of them seen just once. The sample comprised peripheral blood. Receptors originate from a human donor with acute or convalescent COVID-19. The donor label of this sample is uncertain.

V gene TRBV18 combines with J gene TRBJ1-2, with TRBD1 matching over 7 bases. The junction had 4 bases not matched to a gene; V was cut back by 3 bases and J by 6 bases. The germline V gene has CDR1 KGHSH and CDR2 LQKENI. This CDR3 contains 13 residues. CDR3 nucleotides: TGTGCCAGCTCACCTATCGGACAGGATGGCTACACCTTC. Its translation: CASSPIGQDGYTF.

The V gene is TRBV5-6, the J gene TRBJ2-7, with D perhaps TRBD1 (5 bases). The CDR3 runs 14 residues. Trimming shortened V by 0 bases and J by 7 bases, and 14 bases separated the two germline ends. In germline, CDR1 is SGHDT, CDR2 YYEEEE. CDR3 in DNA: TGTGCCAGCAGCTTGGGCAGGGCGGCGAGTGAGCAGTACTTC. Its protein product is CASSLGRAASEQYF. Filled out from reference TRBV5-6 and TRBJ2-7, the complete variable domain reads DAGVTQSPTHLIKTRGQQVTLRCSPKSGHDTVSWYQQALGQGPQFIFQYYEEEERQRGNFPDRFSGHQFPNYSSELNVNALLLGDSALYLCASSLGRAASEQYFGPGTRLTVT.

This chain connects TRBV12-5 to TRBJ1-5, with 10 bases fitting TRBD1. J was trimmed by 9 bases and V by 4 bases; bases with no gene match: 15. This CDR3 has 17 amino acids. Germline V gives CDR1 LGHNT, CDR2 FRNRAP. The CDR3 reads CASGSQGTGAAQRPQHF. For the CDR3, the DNA is TGTGCTAGTGGTTCACAAGGGACAGGGGCGGCTCAGCGGCCCCAGCATTTT.

The chain joins TRBV3-1 (or the pseudogene TRBV3-2) to TRBJ1-2; maybe TRBD1 (5 bases). The length of the CDR3 is 14 residues. The V gene lost 0 bases and the J gene lost 6 bases, with 11 bases spanning the gap. Germline lookup yields CDR1 LGHDT and CDR2 YNNKEL (reference sequence). The CDR3 spells CASSQETVGNGYTF. The DNA for the CDR3 is TGTGCCAGCAGCCAAGAGACAGTGGGGAATGGCTACACCTTC.

For the CDR3, the DNA is TGTGCCAGCAGCGTCGGACTAGCGGGTGGAGAGCAGTTCTTC. Amino acid sequence: CASSVGLAGGEQFF. V gene TRBV9 combines with J gene TRBJ2-1; 11 bases are a match to TRBD2. The CDR3 consists of 14 residues. V lost 2 bases to trimming and J lost 10 bases; unmatched junction nucleotides: 5. Germline loops: CDR1 SGDLS, CDR2 YYNGEE.

The V and J genes are TRBV19 and TRBJ2-6; 8 bases are a match to TRBD1. J was trimmed by 2 bases and V by 3 bases; bases with no gene match: 3. Germline lookup yields CDR1 LNHDA and CDR2 SQIVND (reference sequence). CDR3 length: 16 residues. The CDR3 region has the DNA TGTGCCAGTAGTATTTCAGGGGGCGCTGGGGCCAACGTCCTGACTTTC. Translating it yields CASSISGGAGANVLTF.

The rearrangement uses TRBV19 and TRBJ2-2; 7 nucleotides agree with TRBD2. The CDR3 length is 16 residues. V lost 5 bases and J lost 5; bases outside the gene matches: 11. Germline CDR1 LNHDA, CDR2 SQIVND (reference sequence). The CDR3 is CASSLSSGGRTGELFF. Here the CDR3 DNA reads TGTGCCAGTAGTCTCTCTAGCGGAGGCAGGACCGGGGAGCTGTTTTTT.

This clone rates as medium-sized (0.01 to 0.1%). The J gene is TRBJ1-5, the V gene TRBV4-2, with D uncertain. The germline V and J ends were trimmed by 0 bases and 5 bases, with 8 bases remaining between them. The CDR3 runs 14 residues. The germline V gene has CDR1 LGHNA and CDR2 YNFKEQ. CDR3 protein: CASSQDSRDQPQHF. DNA of the CDR3: TGTGCCAGCAGCCAAGATAGTCGGGATCAGCCCCAGCATTTT.

The chain links TRBV27 to TRBJ2-7, with D perhaps TRBD1 (6 bases). This CDR3 is 15 amino acids long. Looked up from germline, CDR1 is MNHEY and CDR2 is SMNVEV (reference sequence). V was clipped by 4 bases and J by 6 bases, with 19 bases between them. DNA of the CDR3: TGTGCCAGCAGTTCCCCGGGACAAGGTTCCGGCGAGCAGTACTTC. This encodes CASSSPGQGSGEQYF.

The V gene is TRBV19, the J gene TRBJ2-5, with no clear D. The germline V and J ends were trimmed by 5 bases and 4 bases, with 17 bases remaining between them. Germline V gives CDR1 LNHDA, CDR2 SQIVND (reference sequence). The CDR3 spans 15 residues. CDR3 DNA sequence: TGTGCCAGTAGTCCCACCTTCCTTTGGAGAGAGACCCAGTACTTC. Protein: CASSPTFLWRETQYF.

The chain combines TRBV6-5 with TRBJ1-2, with 8 bases matching TRBD1. The V and J ends lost 0 bases and 2 bases, in that order; junction bases with no gene match: 2. CDR3 length: 15 residues. Germline V CDR1 and CDR2: MNHEY, SVGAGI. This chain's CDR3 is CASSYSGTGNYGYTF. As DNA, the CDR3 is TGTGCCAGCAGTTACTCGGGGACAGGCAACTATGGCTACACCTTC.

V and J are TRBV12-3 or TRBV12-4 and TRBJ1-2; D remains unclear. The CDR3 has 13 amino acids. The V and J ends lost 5 bases and 1 base respectively, with 8 bases between them. CDR3 sequence: CASSTQINYGYTF. CDR3 bases: TGTGCCAGCAGTACACAAATTAACTATGGCTACACCTTC.

The chain uses TRBV5-1 and TRBJ1-3, with TRBD1 matching 9 bases. Germline CDR1 is SGHRS and CDR2 is YFSETQ. The CDR3 loop spans 15 amino acids. Trimming at V came to 5 bases and at J to 3 bases, leaving 6 bases not matched to a gene. CDR3 coding DNA: TGCGCCAGCAGTACAGGGGGCTTAGATGGAAACACCATATATTTT. This translates into CASSTGGLDGNTIYF.

The chain recombines TRBV21-1 with TRBJ2-7; whether TRBD1, the table's D call, matches the DNA was not checked. TRBV21-1 is classified as a pseudogene. The CDR3 has 17 residues. CDR3 nucleotides: TGTGCCAGCAGCAAAGCGCTCGGACAGGATCGGTCCTACGAGCAGTACTTC. Translated: CASSKALGQDRSYEQYF.

The chain has TRBV15 and TRBJ1-5; D is ambiguous. This CDR3 is 16 amino acids long. V was pared by 2 bases and J by 2 bases, with 13 bases between. Germline V CDR1 and CDR2: LNHNV, YYDKDF (reference sequence). The CDR3 loop is CATSRTVPVGNQPQHF. For the CDR3, the DNA is TGTGCCACCAGCAGAACCGTTCCGGTGGGCAATCAGCCCCAGCATTTT.

The chain combines TRBV28 with TRBJ1-6; tentatively, D is TRBD1 (5 bases). Trimming removed 6 bases from V and 4 bases from J, with 16 bases in between. The CDR3 has 16 amino acids. In germline, CDR1 is MDHEN, CDR2 SYDVKM. CDR3 coding DNA: TGTGCCAGCAGCCTCCCTCAGGGAAGTTATAATTCACCCCTCCACTTT. Translated, it gives CASSLPQGSYNSPLHF. Based on the CDR3 plus reference TRBV28 and TRBJ1-6, the full variable domain is DVKVTQSSRYLVKRTGEKVFLECVQDMDHENMFWYRQDPGLGLRLIYFSYDVKMKEKGDIPEGYSVSREKKERFSLILESASTNQTSMYLCASSLPQGSYNSPLHFGNGTRLTVT.

The V call is TRBV28, the J call TRBJ1-1; D may be TRBD1 (6 bases). With 11 bases removed from V and 0 bases from J, the gap between germline ends came to 19 bases. The CDR3 is 15 residues long. Germline V gives CDR1 MDHEN, CDR2 SYDVKM. The CDR3 is CAAPPRTEMNTEAFF. CDR3 DNA: TGTGCCGCCCCCCCCCGGACAGAGATGAACACTGAAGCTTTCTTT. The complete variable domain, with remaining parts taken from reference TRBV28 and TRBJ1-1, reads DVKVTQSSRYLVKRTGEKVFLECVQDMDHENMFWYRQDPGLGLRLIYFSYDVKMKEKGDIPEGYSVSREKKERFSLILESASTNQTSMYLCAAPPRTEMNTEAFFGQGTRLTVV.

The genes are TRBV7-3 and TRBJ2-1, with 7 positions matching TRBD1. The V segment lost 5 bases and the J segment 5 bases; nucleotides outside the gene matches: 9. Germline CDR1 is SGHTA and CDR2 is FQGTGA. The CDR3 consists of 15 residues. The CDR3 nucleotides are TGTGCCAGCAGCGAAGCCGGGACAGCTAACAATGAGCAGTTCTTC. Translated, it gives CASSEAGTANNEQFF.

The J gene is TRBJ2-1, the V gene TRBV11-3, with 10 bases that match TRBD2. Germline lookup yields CDR1 SGHNT and CDR2 YENEEA. V gave up 2 bases and J gave up 3 bases; unmatched junction bases: 10. This CDR3 has 18 residues. The CDR3 protein is CASSLRRKREGDYNEQFF. The CDR3 coding sequence is TGTGCCAGCAGCTTAAGGAGGAAGCGGGAGGGGGACTACAATGAGCAGTTCTTC. The entire variable domain, with the rest obtained from reference TRBV11-3 and TRBJ2-1, is as follows: EAGVVQSPRYKIIEKKQPVAFWCNPISGHNTLYWYLQNLGQGPELLIRYENEEAVDDSQLPKDRFSAERLKGVDSTLKIQPAELGDSAVYLCASSLRRKREGDYNEQFFGPGTRLTVL.

A remark on this clone: The junction shows a germline mismatch at one end, possibly a read error. V and J are TRBV12-3 or TRBV12-4 and TRBJ2-4; 9 bases are a match to TRBD1. The CDR3 spans 11 residues. CDR3 loop: CASSSSRDRDF. The CDR3 DNA reads TGTGCCAGCAGTTCGTCCCGGGACAGGGACTTC.

The rearrangement links TRBV11-2 to TRBJ2-1; possible D gene TRBD1, 6 bases. The CDR3 totals 14 residues. Germline V gives CDR1 SGHAT, CDR2 FQNNGV. V lost 8 bases and J 7 bases, leaving 18 bases between the germline ends. The CDR3 protein is CASRRGQSLNEQFF. CDR3 bases: TGTGCCAGCCGCAGAGGACAGTCACTGAATGAGCAGTTCTTC.

The rearrangement uses TRBV15 and TRBJ2-2; D is uncertain. Germline loops: CDR1 LNHNV, CDR2 YYDKDF (reference sequence). The CDR3 loop spans 14 amino acids. Trimming removed 1 base from V and 4 bases from J, with 7 bases in between. CDR3 in amino acids: CATSRVVGTGELFF. The CDR3 DNA is TGTGCCACCAGCAGAGTTGTCGGCACCGGGGAGCTGTTTTTT.